These T cell receptor beta chains were read from a single sample in a study of blood T cell repertoires in COVID-19. Sequencing used immunoSEQ multiplex PCR; TCRdb keeps in-frame clones, though not all of them. The sample has 150,000 to 200,000 clones; approximately 89% are singletons. The sample comprised PBMCs or T cells enriched from blood (not recorded which). Every receptor here comes from a woman aged 18-29 years who had recovered from COVID-19. CDR3s include the opening cysteine and the closing phenylalanine or tryptophan. Fields, in order: D gene, V gene, clone size, J gene, CDR3 DNA, CDR3 protein. D genes are given only for firm matches. Only part of the rows carry a size: once, few, many, or a class if the clone is expanded.

>-|TRBV5-1|-|TRBJ2-1
TGCGCCAGCAGCTTCGGCAGGGTAGGGCTCAATGAGCAGTTCTTC
CASSFGRVGLNEQFF
>-|TRBV6-5|-|TRBJ1-6
TGTGCCAGCAGTCAAAACTTCCATTCACCCCTCCACTTT
CASSQNFHSPLHF
>-|TRBV9|-|TRBJ1-1
TGTGCCAGCAGCGCAACAGTAAACACTGAAGCTTTCTTT
CASSATVNTEAFF
>TRBD1|TRBV9|-|TRBJ2-3
TGTGCCAGCAGCGTCGATCCTCTTGACAGGGGAAGCCAGTATTTT
CASSVDPLDRGSQYF
>-|TRBV2|-|TRBJ2-5
TGTGCGAGCCCTAGGACCCTCGGGGAAGAGACCCAGTACTTC
CASPRTLGEETQYF
>-|TRBV24-1|-|TRBJ1-6
TGTGCCCCCGTGGGTCCGACAGTCCCGGATTCACCCCTCCACTTT
CAPVGPTVPDSPLHF
>TRBD2|TRBV30|-|TRBJ2-4
TGTGCCTGGAGTGTAAGGGGATTAGCGGGGTCCCTAGCCAAAAACATTCAGTACTTC
CAWSVRGLAGSLAKNIQYF
>TRBD2|TRBV7-3|once|TRBJ2-5
TGTGCCAGCGGAGCGGGAGGAGGAAAGACCCAGTACTTC
CASGAGGGKTQYF
>TRBD1|TRBV5-1|once|TRBJ2-3
TGCGCCAGCAGCCTGCGGGACAGGGGGCCCACAGATACGCAGTATTTT
CASSLRDRGPTDTQYF
>-|TRBV6-2/TRBV6-3|-|TRBJ2-3
TGTGCCAGCAGTTACCACCCCCTGGAGGGTCACACAGATACGCAGTATTTT
CASSYHPLEGHTDTQYF
>TRBD2|TRBV2|-|TRBJ2-5
TGTGCCAGCAGGCCGGGACTAGCGGGAGTGGTGCAAGAGACCCAGTACTTC
CASRPGLAGVVQETQYF
>-|TRBV11-2|-|TRBJ1-1
TGTGCCAGCAGCTTCCTACACAGCAACACTGAAGCTTTCTTT
CASSFLHSNTEAFF
>-|TRBV19|few|TRBJ1-1
TGTGCCAGTAGTCCTAGCCGGGGTGGGGGCGAGGCTTTCTTT
CASSPSRGGGEAFF
>TRBD1|TRBV5-1|-|TRBJ2-5
TGCGCCAGCAGCTTGAGGGACAGGGGACACGAGACCCAGTACTTC
CASSLRDRGHETQYF
>TRBD2|TRBV29-1|-|TRBJ2-7
TGCAGCGTTGAAGATTACCCTAGCGGGCAGTACTTC
CSVEDYPSGQYF
>-|TRBV6-5|-|TRBJ1-1
TGTGCCAGCAGTTACTCTCTCCGGCAGGACACTGAAGCTTTCTTT
CASSYSLRQDTEAFF
>TRBD1|TRBV7-3|-|TRBJ1-1
TGTGCCAGCAGCCCACAGGGGGTGGGTACTGAAGCTTTCTTT
CASSPQGVGTEAFF
>TRBD1|TRBV27|-|TRBJ1-2
TGTGCCAGCAGTTTAACCGGGACAGGAGCTGGCTACACCTTC
CASSLTGTGAGYTF
>TRBD2|TRBV4-3|-|TRBJ2-3
TGCGCCAGCAGCCAAGACGAAGTCGGCGGGGGGAACACAGATACGCAGTATTTT
CASSQDEVGGGNTDTQYF
>TRBD2|TRBV3-1/TRBV3-2|-|TRBJ2-3
TGTGCCAGCAGCCTAAGAGGTAGCGGGAGGGCCCGGAACACAGATACGCAGTATTTT
CASSLRGSGRARNTDTQYF
>-|TRBV7-2|-|TRBJ2-3
TGTGCCAGCAGCCCTAGGAGAACTAGCACAGATACGCAGTATTTT
CASSPRRTSTDTQYF
>TRBD2|TRBV10-2|-|TRBJ2-7
TGCGCCAGCAGGACTAGCGGGAGGGAATGGGGTCCTCTGCACTACGAGCAGTACTTC
CASRTSGREWGPLHYEQYF
>-|TRBV19|-|TRBJ2-1
TGTGCCAGTAGTACAGGGGTGCTGCAGTTCTTC
CASSTGVLQFF
>TRBD1|TRBV5-1|-|TRBJ2-7
TGCGCCAGCAGCCCAGGGTTCGGACAGGGGACCTACGAGCAGTACTTC
CASSPGFGQGTYEQYF
>TRBD1|TRBV6-2/TRBV6-3|-|TRBJ2-7
TGTGCCAGCAGCCCAGGGGGCAGGGGCCCCTACGAGCAGTACTTC
CASSPGGRGPYEQYF
>-|TRBV18|-|TRBJ1-2
TGTGCCAGCACCGGGGGACCCACTTCCTCCTATGGCTACACCTTC
CASTGGPTSSYGYTF
>-|TRBV14|-|TRBJ2-3
TGTGCCAGCAGCCAAGAGGCTAGCAGCTTGGGTACGCAGTATTTT
CASSQEASSLGTQYF
>-|TRBV27|-|TRBJ1-1
TGTGCCAGCTCGAGGGGGACCCTGAACACTGAAGCTTTCTTT
CASSRGTLNTEAFF
>-|TRBV11-2|-|TRBJ2-1
TGTGCCAGCAGCTTAGGTACAGGTGTTAGTTTCTTC
CASSLGTGVSFF
>-|TRBV5-1|-|TRBJ1-2
TGCGCCAGCAGCTTAGTTAGTTCCCTTTATGGCTACACCTTC
CASSLVSSLYGYTF
>-|TRBV6-5|-|TRBJ2-5
TGTGCCAGCACCGGCTCAGGGGTGGGCGAGACCCAGTACTTC
CASTGSGVGETQYF
>TRBD2|TRBV27|-|TRBJ2-1
TGTGCCAGCAGTCGTGGCGGGAGTCCCTACAATGAGCAGTTCTTC
CASSRGGSPYNEQFF
>-|TRBV28|-|TRBJ2-7
TGTGCCAGCAGTTCTCGACACGCCTCCTACGAGCAGTACTTC
CASSSRHASYEQYF
>TRBD1|TRBV5-4|-|TRBJ1-1
TGTGCCAGCAGCTCAGGGGACAGGGCCAGGAACACTGAAGCTTTCTTT
CASSSGDRARNTEAFF
>-|TRBV7-2|-|TRBJ1-5
TGTGCCAGCAGCTTAAGCCCCTATCAGCCCCAGCATTTT
CASSLSPYQPQHF
>TRBD1|TRBV7-9|-|TRBJ2-7
TGTGCCAGCAGCCGGACAGGGGGCCGGATGGGTGAGCAGTACTTC
CASSRTGGRMGEQYF
>-|TRBV30|-|TRBJ1-3
TGTGCCAGAACAGGCGGACCTTGGGACACCATATATTTT
CARTGGPWDTIYF
>-|TRBV7-9|few|TRBJ1-1
TGTGCCAGCAGCCACTTTAGGGGGAACACTGAAGCTTTCTTT
CASSHFRGNTEAFF
>-|TRBV7-9|few|TRBJ2-7
TGTGCCAGCAGCAAGACTAGTCTATCCTACGAGCAGTACTTC
CASSKTSLSYEQYF
>-|TRBV9|-|TRBJ1-6
TGTGCCAGCAGCGTAGGAGGGGGACGGGGTAATTCACCCCTCCACTTT
CASSVGGGRGNSPLHF
>TRBD2|TRBV7-7|-|TRBJ2-1
TGTGCTAGCAGCCCTACTAGCGGAAGCTCCTACAATGAGCAGTTCTTC
CASSPTSGSSYNEQFF
>TRBD2|TRBV5-4|-|TRBJ2-7
TGTGCCAGCAGCGACACAGCGGGAAATTACGAGCAGTACTTC
CASSDTAGNYEQYF